Presented here are 13 T cell receptor beta chains from one specimen sequenced in a study of T cell responses to AZD1222 COVID-19 vaccine. The assay was immunoSEQ multiplex PCR, and TCRdb's table has in-frame clones only and misses some. This sample has roughly 160,000 clones; 92% occur once, and the top ten carry 1.3%. The sample was peripheral blood, taken 28 days after the second AZD1222 dose. The origin of the receptors is an adult who received the AZD1222 COVID-19 vaccine.

V usage is TRBV15 and J usage is TRBJ1-1; D ambiguous. This CDR3 contains 16 residues. Trimming removed 0 bases from V and 3 bases from J, with 14 bases in between. The germline V gene encodes CDR1 LNHNV and CDR2 YYDKDF (reference sequence). In nucleotides, the CDR3 is TGTGCCACCAGCAGAGATGTCGGAGGGTCGGACACTGAAGCTTTCTTT. This sequence encodes CATSRDVGGSDTEAFF.

The chain carries TRBV29-1 and TRBJ2-1; TRBD2 matches 12 bases. CDR3 size: 15 residues. The germline V gene has CDR1 SQVTM and CDR2 ANQGSEA. The ends lost 5 bases at V and 2 bases at J; junction bases unmatched: 4. The CDR3 reads CSVRTSGTTYNEQFF. The CDR3 nucleotides read TGCAGCGTTAGGACTAGCGGGACGACCTACAATGAGCAGTTCTTC.

This clone has a single count. The V gene is TRBV2, the J gene TRBJ2-1, with 7 positions matching TRBD1. With V trimmed by 4 bases and J by 6 bases, 9 bases remained unmatched. The CDR3 length is 15 residues. CDR1 and CDR2 from the germline V gene are SNHLY and FYNNEI. CDR3 coding DNA: TGTGCCAGCAGTGTACAACAGGGGATGGCCAATGAGCAGTTCTTC. Translated, it gives CASSVQQGMANEQFF.

The chain links TRBV10-2 to TRBJ1-3; maybe TRBD1 (6 bases). Germline V lookup: CDR1 WSHSY, CDR2 SAAADI. V lost 6 bases and J lost 1, with 25 bases in between. The CDR3 sequence is 19 residues long. Here the CDR3 reads CASRASITGGTGSGNTIYF. CDR3 coding DNA: TGCGCCAGCAGGGCCTCCATTACCGGGGGAACAGGGTCTGGAAACACCATATATTTT.

The chain has TRBV5-5 and TRBJ1-2; 9 positions match TRBD1. The CDR3 contains 16 residues. V was clipped by 2 bases and J by 1 base; unmatched bases: 6. CDR1 and CDR2 (germline): SGHKS, YYEKEE (reference sequence). The CDR3 nucleotides are TGTGCCAGCAGCTTACCCCAGGGACAGGGTAACTATGGCTACACCTTC. This codes for CASSLPQGQGNYGYTF. Full variable domain (rest looked up from reference TRBV5-5 and TRBJ1-2): DAGVTQSPTHLIKTRGQQVTLRCSPISGHKSVSWYQQVLGQGPQFIFQYYEKEERGRGNFPDRFSARQFPNYSSELNVNALLLGDSALYLCASSLPQGQGNYGYTFGSGTRLTVV.

J is TRBJ1-3 and V is TRBV5-1; TRBD1 is a possible D gene (6 bases). The CDR3 is made up of 16 amino acids. Germline values: CDR1 SGHRS, CDR2 YFSETQ. With 4 bases removed from V and 2 bases from J, the gap between germline ends came to 16 bases. CDR3 sequence (DNA): TGCGCCAGCAGCACCGGCCCCACAGGGACTGGAAACACCATATATTTT. Translated: CASSTGPTGTGNTIYF. The full variable domain, completed using reference TRBV5-1 and TRBJ1-3, is KAGVTQTPRYLIKTRGQQVTLSCSPISGHRSVSWYQQTPGQGLQFLFEYFSETQRNKGNFPGRFSGRQFSNSRSEMNVSTLELGDSALYLCASSTGPTGTGNTIYFGEGSWLTVV.

This chain uses TRBV6-5 with TRBJ2-2; no clear D. The CDR3 has 13 amino acids. V was pared by 7 bases and J by 5 bases, with 11 bases between. CDR1 is MNHEY and CDR2 is SVGAGI in the germline V gene. The CDR3 region has the DNA TGTGCCAGCAAGTGGCTTAGAACCGGGGAGCTGTTTTTT. This codes for CASKWLRTGELFF.

The table lists this clone with a few counts. The V call is TRBV4-2, the J call TRBJ2-2; a weak D match, TRBD2 (6 bases). CDR1 is LGHNA, CDR2 YNFKEQ, per germline. The CDR3 covers 17 residues. With 0 bases removed from V and 5 bases from J, the gap between germline ends came to 16 bases. The CDR3 DNA is TGTGCCAGCAGCCAAGATTTGGCGGGACTGAAGACCGGGGAGCTGTTTTTT. Amino acid sequence: CASSQDLAGLKTGELFF.

The chain employs TRBV27 and TRBJ1-4; perhaps TRBD1 as D (5 bases). The CDR3 is 15 residues long. V was pared by 3 bases and J by 4 bases, with 12 bases between. The germline V gene encodes CDR1 MNHEY and CDR2 SMNVEV (reference sequence). Here the CDR3 reads CASSFLRGRNEKLFF. DNA of the CDR3: TGTGCCAGCAGTTTCTTAAGGGGCCGTAATGAAAAACTGTTTTTT.

This rearrangement joins TRBV24-1 to TRBJ1-2; D remains unclear. The CDR3 is made up of 13 amino acids. Trimming cost V 3 bases and J 4 bases, with 8 bases left between them. Germline V lookup: CDR1 KGHDR, CDR2 SFDVKD. In DNA, the CDR3 is TGTGCCACCAGTGATACACGGGCCTATGGCTACACCTTC. Protein: CATSDTRAYGYTF.

This clone appeared once. This chain joins TRBV19 and TRBJ1-5, with unresolved D. CDR1 LNHDA and CDR2 SQIVND come from the germline V gene (reference sequence). Deletions cut 5 bases from V and 4 bases from J, with 15 bases between. This CDR3 comprises 15 residues. The CDR3: CASSRSPPQNQPQHF. The CDR3 DNA follows: TGTGCCAGTAGTCGGTCGCCCCCGCAGAATCAGCCCCAGCATTTT.

V gene TRBV10-1 combines with J gene TRBJ2-3; D perhaps matches TRBD1 (5 bases). Deletions cut 3 bases from V and 5 bases from J, with 9 bases between. Germline CDR1 reads WNHNN; CDR2 reads SYGVQD (reference sequence). This CDR3 is built from 13 residues. The CDR3: CASSDRVRDTQYF. The CDR3 coding sequence is TGCGCCAGCAGTGACAGGGTCCGAGATACGCAGTATTTT.

V is TRBV19 and J is TRBJ2-2; TRBD1 might be the D (5 bases). The ends were cut back, 4 bases at V and 0 bases at J, with 12 bases in the middle. Germline-derived CDR1 and CDR2 are LNHDA and SQIVND (reference sequence). The CDR3 loop spans 16 amino acids. DNA for the CDR3: TGTGCCAGTAGTACCTACAGGACCTCGAACACCGGGGAGCTGTTTTTT. Its translation is CASSTYRTSNTGELFF.